The 8 T cell receptor beta chains below all came from one sample that was sequenced in a study of blood T cell repertoires in COVID-19. Generated by immunoSEQ multiplex PCR, the TCRdb table keeps only in-frame clones and is missing some. The sample records hundreds of thousands of clones, over 75% being singletons. Sequenced input: PBMCs or T cells enriched from blood (not recorded which). Every receptor here comes from a man aged 18 to 29 who had recovered from COVID-19.

The V call is TRBV29-1, the J call TRBJ2-7, with TRBD1 matching 9 bases. The V gene's germline CDR1 is SQVTM and CDR2 ANQGSEA. The CDR3 sequence is 19 residues long. Germline trimming cut 1 base from V and 7 bases from J; bases unmatched to any gene: 23. The CDR3 region is CSVEVRKVTRTGALDEQYF. CDR3 DNA: TGCAGCGTTGAAGTCCGGAAGGTAACAAGGACAGGGGCGTTGGATGAGCAGTACTTC.

The genes are TRBV5-6 and TRBJ2-3; TRBD1 might be the D (6 bases). The germline CDR1 and CDR2 sequences are SGHDT and YYEEEE. Trimming shortened V by 1 base and J by 5 bases, and 17 bases separated the two germline ends. The CDR3 runs 16 residues. The CDR3, as DNA: TGTGCCAGCAGCTTGTATCTGACAGGAGGTCGAGATACGCAGTATTTT. It specifies CASSLYLTGGRDTQYF. Drawing the rest from reference TRBV5-6 and TRBJ2-3, the complete variable domain is DAGVTQSPTHLIKTRGQQVTLRCSPKSGHDTVSWYQQALGQGPQFIFQYYEEEERQRGNFPDRFSGHQFPNYSSELNVNALLLGDSALYLCASSLYLTGGRDTQYFGPGTRLTVL.

The chain carries TRBV10-2 and TRBJ1-1; no reliable D call. The CDR3 sequence is 14 residues long. Between the trimmed V and J ends, which lost 0 bases and 1 base, there was a span of 6 bases. Germline assignment: CDR1 WSHSY and CDR2 SAAADI. CDR3 loop: CASSESRRNTEAFF. DNA of the CDR3: TGCGCCAGCAGTGAGTCGCGGAGGAACACTGAAGCTTTCTTT.

The V and J genes are TRBV18 and TRBJ2-2, with D maybe TRBD2 (6 bases). Germline CDR1 is KGHSH and CDR2 is LQKENI. The length of the CDR3 is 18 residues. V was clipped by 3 bases and J by 3 bases, with 20 bases between them. The CDR3 bases are TGTGCCAGCTCACCCTCTCGACCGGGTAGCGGAGACACCGGGGAGCTGTTTTTT. This codes for CASSPSRPGSGDTGELFF.

The chain uses TRBV2 and TRBJ1-2; D is unresolved. The germline V gene encodes CDR1 SNHLY and CDR2 FYNNEI. The ends were cut back, 7 bases at V and 4 bases at J, with 13 bases in the middle. The CDR3 loop spans 13 amino acids. CDR3 sequence (DNA): TGTGCCAGCATTCCAGGTTTCGGCTATGGCTACACCTTC. This encodes CASIPGFGYGYTF.

The chain links TRBV25-1 to TRBJ2-7, with D perhaps matching TRBD1 (5 bases). Germline CDR1 and CDR2: MGHDK and SYGVNS. The CDR3 runs to 15 residues. Between the trimmed V and J ends, which lost 3 bases and 6 bases, there was a span of 18 bases. The CDR3 DNA sequence: TGTGCCAGCAGTGATGGCAGGGTCGGTCTAGGCGAGCAGTACTTC. Its translation: CASSDGRVGLGEQYF.

The chain employs TRBV19 and TRBJ1-1; 7 positions agree with TRBD1. Germline V gene sequence: CDR1 LNHDA, CDR2 SQIVND (reference sequence). J was trimmed by 1 base and V by 2 bases; bases with no gene match: 7. This CDR3 spans 16 amino acids. The CDR3 loop is CASSINQGGPNTEAFF. Here the CDR3 DNA reads TGTGCCAGTAGTATAAATCAGGGGGGACCGAACACTGAAGCTTTCTTT.

This clone has a handful of counts. The V gene is TRBV4-1, the J gene TRBJ2-2, with 7 bases matching TRBD1. CDR1 and CDR2 from the germline V gene are MGHRA and YSYEKL. J was trimmed by 4 bases and V by 1 base; bases with no gene match: 3. The CDR3 length is 15 residues. This CDR3 reads CASSQARGRTGELFF. The CDR3 DNA is TGCGCCAGCAGCCAAGCTAGGGGGCGCACCGGGGAGCTGTTTTTT.